This note documents a single T cell receptor beta chain sequence. The data belong to a study of blood T cell repertoires in COVID-19. Method: immunoSEQ multiplex PCR; TCRdb's copy keeps in-frame clones and lacks some. The sample has tens of thousands of clones, around 92% seen once. Material for sequencing was peripheral blood. The receptor was derived from a man between 50 and 59 years old with active COVID-19.

This CDR3 is CASSELTGLNYGYTF. CDR3 DNA: TGTGCCAGCAGTGAGTTGACAGGTCTAAACTATGGCTACACCTTC. This chain connects TRBV6-1 to TRBJ1-2; perhaps TRBD1 as D (6 bases). Trimming pared 3 bases from V and 2 bases from J, leaving 13 bases between. CDR1 and CDR2 (germline): MNHNS, SASEGT. The CDR3 spans 15 residues.